A selection of T cell receptor beta chains follows, all from one sample in a study of blood T cell repertoires in COVID-19. TCRdb's table, derived via immunoSEQ multiplex PCR, lists solely in-frame clones and lacks some. The table lists under 100,000 clones, approximately 90% of them singletons. The sequenced material came from peripheral blood. These receptors originate from a man in his fifties with active COVID-19. CDR3s include the opening cysteine and the closing phenylalanine or tryptophan. The order of the fields is J gene, V gene, CDR3 protein.

j_gene: TRBJ2-7; v_gene: TRBV29-1; CDR3aa: CSVALPGSAGEQYF
j_gene: TRBJ1-4; v_gene: TRBV3-1/TRBV3-2; CDR3aa: CASSLFAGENEKLFF
j_gene: TRBJ1-6; v_gene: TRBV12-3/TRBV12-4; CDR3aa: CASSFGANSPLHF
j_gene: TRBJ2-3; v_gene: TRBV7-6; CDR3aa: CASSLAGTGITDTQYF
j_gene: TRBJ2-3; v_gene: TRBV24-1; CDR3aa: CATSAGSLGSTDTQYF
j_gene: TRBJ2-7; v_gene: TRBV9; CDR3aa: CASSVRGTGDEQYF
j_gene: TRBJ2-2; v_gene: TRBV11-1; CDR3aa: CASKTGRGDTGELFF
j_gene: TRBJ1-3; v_gene: TRBV19; CDR3aa: CASRAPGSGNTIYF
j_gene: TRBJ2-2; v_gene: TRBV2; CDR3aa: CASSEAGPAGTGELFF
j_gene: TRBJ2-2; v_gene: TRBV4-2; CDR3aa: CASSHKTSGGASTGELFF
j_gene: TRBJ2-2; v_gene: TRBV2; CDR3aa: CASSGEGGNTGELFF
j_gene: TRBJ2-3; v_gene: TRBV7-2; CDR3aa: CASSLTGTGVSDTQYF
j_gene: TRBJ1-1; v_gene: TRBV5-1; CDR3aa: CASREGRGTEAFF
j_gene: TRBJ1-3; v_gene: TRBV9; CDR3aa: CASSDSPGNTIYF
j_gene: TRBJ2-2; v_gene: TRBV7-2; CDR3aa: CASSSRQTNTGELFF
j_gene: TRBJ1-3; v_gene: TRBV6-1; CDR3aa: CASSEVGGRVSGNTIYF
j_gene: TRBJ1-2; v_gene: TRBV3-1/TRBV3-2; CDR3aa: CASSQVRGAGGYTF
j_gene: TRBJ2-2; v_gene: TRBV6-6; CDR3aa: CASSYRVTVNTGELFF
j_gene: TRBJ1-1; v_gene: TRBV4-1; CDR3aa: CASRTEAFF
j_gene: TRBJ2-1; v_gene: TRBV29-1; CDR3aa: CSAGAGARNEQFF
j_gene: TRBJ1-1; v_gene: TRBV5-1; CDR3aa: CASSDPTGSTEAFF
j_gene: TRBJ1-1; v_gene: TRBV6-5; CDR3aa: CASSYRQGSMNTEAFF
j_gene: TRBJ1-5; v_gene: TRBV9; CDR3aa: CASSVGHREGQPQHF
j_gene: TRBJ1-2; v_gene: TRBV5-1; CDR3aa: CASSRGDYYGYTF
j_gene: TRBJ2-6; v_gene: TRBV15; CDR3aa: CATSRGRGSGANVLTF
j_gene: TRBJ1-5; v_gene: TRBV18; CDR3aa: CASSPRGRGQPQHF
j_gene: TRBJ2-7; v_gene: TRBV4-3; CDR3aa: CASSLDRGYEQYF
j_gene: TRBJ1-2; v_gene: TRBV10-3; CDR3aa: CAISEADRGVGYTF
j_gene: TRBJ1-1; v_gene: TRBV7-6; CDR3aa: CASSRIQGSAEAFF
j_gene: TRBJ1-2; v_gene: TRBV7-8; CDR3aa: CASSLGTGGDGYTF
j_gene: TRBJ2-3; v_gene: TRBV11-3; CDR3aa: CASSPSGGARTDTQYF
j_gene: TRBJ2-2; v_gene: TRBV5-4; CDR3aa: CASSLDLHTGELFF
j_gene: TRBJ2-3; v_gene: TRBV5-1; CDR3aa: CASRGGGSSTDTQYF
j_gene: TRBJ1-2; v_gene: TRBV9; CDR3aa: CASSPGSGPRDGYTF